The sequence of this T cell receptor beta chain was determined in a study of T cell responses to AZD1222 COVID-19 vaccine (dated by TCRdb to the early 2020s). Regarding the complete study: Because spike-specific TCR depth and breadth did not differ between the two schedules, AZD1222 recipients who got a second dose at roughly 4 weeks were pooled with those who got a second dose at roughly 12 weeks. Trial participants were enrolled by age into 18-55, 56-69 and 70-plus year subgroups, with 148, 28 and 57 TCR-sequenced participants respectively. A total of about 230 trial participants underwent TCR sequencing, of whom some 210 received two doses of AZD1222 and some 25 received two doses of the MenACWY control vaccine. What the research found in general, with its limitations: Epitopes outside the regions mutated in the B.1.351 and B.1.1.7 variants were reportedly recognized by nearly half of the unique spike-specific TCRs. After two AZD1222 doses, both the breadth and the depth of spike-specific TCRs were significantly higher than at day 0 and than in MenACWY recipients. Because no day 14 peak-response samples were available, repertoires were characterized only after the peak T cell response. Participants were mostly white British and included more females than males, and it was suggested by the authors that clonal diversity may have been underestimated. Vaccine-associated CD4 TCRs spanned the whole spike protein, with dominant responses in regions 160-218 and 743-854. The 56-69-year group was small, and its depth increase did not reach significance, likely because of low power. Only five to seven AZD1222 recipients were SARS-CoV-2 seropositive at baseline, limiting conclusions about previously exposed vaccinees.

The CDR3 has 15 amino acids, counting the end cysteine and phenylalanine. Left in the record is the CDR3 DNA by itself, 45 bases read in frame from the first base. V is reduced by 4 bases and J by 0 bases, leaving a spacing of 9 bases between them. For CDR1 and CDR2, the germline V gene lists MNHEY and SVGEGT. About this clone: Its antigen is still unknown. Qualities for individual bases were not recorded, and no much larger clone is one base off.

The CDR3 regions of human TCRbeta chains were subjected to immunosequencing. Per the original workflow: Repertoire TCRs were checked for matches against a reference library of SARS-CoV-2-specific TCRs that had been generated using the MIRA antigen-specificity platform. Breadth was defined as the fraction of unique TCRs that were SARS-CoV-2-associated, and depth was defined as the fraction of total T cells that were SARS-CoV-2-associated. Each spike-specific TCR was assigned to its reactive spike region and to a CD4 or CD8 class using the MIRA data. Log10-transformed breadth and depth values were compared by one-way ANOVA with Sidak's multiple comparisons tests. TCRdb stores this immuneACCESS table with in-frame sequences only. Part of the clones is absent; in the studies checked, under half of the shortfall reflects unresolved V genes, and no reason is known for the rest. That table gives V, J and clone size, and the DNA gave D and trimming. The sample contains over 100,000 clones, more than 75% of them found a single time. The top ten clones comprise 20% to 25% of the sample.

Taken with the paper, the label for time point translates to: baseline before first vaccination. Vaccinee samples came from UK trials COV001 and COV002, including a single-blind randomized controlled phase 2/3 trial of AZD1222 (ChAdOx1 nCoV-19) in healthy adults. For TCRbeta chain sequencing, PBMC samples were collected from trial participants at day 0 and at day 28 after the second dose. This clonotype was obtained from an adult in good health. The chain joins TRBV6-2 or TRBV6-3 to TRBJ2-2, with the identity of the D gene unclear. The sequencing used peripheral blood, collected on day 0 of AZD1222 vaccination. The base sequence is TGTGCCAGCAGTTCCGACCTAGCGAACACCGGGGAGCTGTTTTTT. Its product reads: CASSSDLANTGELFF.